These 31 T cell receptor beta chains came from one sample sequenced in a study of lymphopenia after photon versus proton radiotherapy. Measured with immunoSEQ multiplex PCR; TCRdb has only the in-frame clones, and not every one. The sample has 15,000 or so clones, 82% seen once; the top ten hold approximately 27%. The input for sequencing was peripheral blood, taken from a patient treated with photon-based radiotherapy. The receptors come from a man aged 50-59 years with gastric cancer.

The chain recombines TRBV4-3 with TRBJ2-7, with unresolved D. V gave up 4 bases and J gave up 1 base, with 11 bases separating them. Germline CDR1 and CDR2: LGHNA and YSLEER. CDR3 length: 14 residues. The CDR3 DNA follows: TGCGCCAGCAGCCGACAAAAGGGTTCCTACGAGCAGTACTTC. As protein: CASSRQKGSYEQYF.

The chain combines TRBV10-3 with TRBJ1-1; D is perhaps TRBD1 (5 bases). The V end was cut by 6 bases, the J end by 7 bases, with 15 bases between. The CDR3 contains 13 residues. CDR1 is ENHRY and CDR2 is SYGVKD in the germline V gene. For the CDR3, the DNA is TGTGCCATCAGGGTCGGCAGGGTTGATGAAGCTTTCTTT. Encoded protein: CAIRVGRVDEAFF.

V is TRBV18 and J is TRBJ1-5; D unresolved. There are 13 residues in the CDR3. The germline V gene encodes CDR1 KGHSH and CDR2 LQKENI. The germline V and J ends were trimmed by 2 bases and 3 bases, with 5 bases remaining between them. Here the CDR3 reads CASSPGDNQPQHF. The CDR3 DNA reads as TGTGCCAGCTCACCAGGGGACAATCAGCCCCAGCATTTT. Based on the CDR3 plus reference TRBV18 and TRBJ1-5, the full variable domain is NAGVMQNPRHLVRRRGQEARLRCSPMKGHSHVYWYRQLPEEGLKFMVYLQKENIIDESGMPKERFSAEFPKEGPSILRIQQVVRGDSAAYFCASSPGDNQPQHFGDGTRLSIL.

The chain links TRBV9 to TRBJ1-5; TRBD1 matches 7 bases. V lost 4 bases, J lost 5 bases, and 6 bases stayed unmatched. Looked up from germline, CDR1 is SGDLS and CDR2 is YYNGEE. This CDR3 contains 14 residues. This CDR3 reads CASSIGTADQPQHF. CDR3 nucleotide sequence: TGTGCCAGCAGCATCGGGACAGCGGATCAGCCCCAGCATTTT.

The gene calls are TRBV7-7 and TRBJ2-3; 10 nucleotides match TRBD2. The germline V gene has CDR1 SSHAT and CDR2 FNYEAQ (reference sequence). The V and J ends lost 3 bases and 4 bases, in that order; junction bases with no gene match: 1. The CDR3 sequence is 14 residues long. CDR3 region: CASSLLAGADTQYF. DNA for the CDR3: TGTGCCAGCAGCTTGCTAGCGGGGGCAGATACGCAGTATTTT. Based on the CDR3 plus reference TRBV7-7 and TRBJ2-3, the full variable domain is GAGVSQSPRYKVTKRGQDVTLRCDPISSHATLYWYQQALGQGPEFLTYFNYEAQPDKSGLPSDRFSAERPEGSISTLTIQRTEQRDSAMYRCASSLLAGADTQYFGPGTRLTVL.

The chain couples TRBV2 to TRBJ2-7; perhaps TRBD1 as D (7 bases). The CDR3 runs 13 residues. V lost 6 bases to trimming and J lost 2 bases, with 11 bases between them. Germline CDR1 SNHLY, CDR2 FYNNEI. This chain's CDR3 is CASRRDSAYEQYV. The CDR3 coding sequence is TGTGCCAGCAGGCGGGACAGCGCCTACGAGCAGTACGTC.

This clone has just a few counts. This chain uses TRBV11-2 with TRBJ2-3, with 13 bases fitting TRBD2. The CDR3 contains 18 residues. V shed 5 bases and J 0 bases; nucleotides not matched to a gene: 8. The germline CDR1 and CDR2 sequences are SGHAT and FQNNGV. The CDR3 region is CASSAGLAGDRSTDTQYF. CDR3 sequence (DNA): TGTGCCAGCAGCGCAGGACTAGCGGGGGACAGAAGCACAGATACGCAGTATTTT.

V and J are TRBV6-4 and TRBJ2-7; D is unclear. V was trimmed by 3 bases and J by 12 bases, leaving 9 bases between them. Germline CDR1 reads MRHNA; CDR2 reads SNTAGT. The CDR3 runs to 10 residues. CDR3 nucleotide sequence: TGTGCCAGCAGTGATGGGTGGCCGTACTTC. Its protein product is CASSDGWPYF.

The chain recombines TRBV4-1 with TRBJ2-1; D uncertain. The CDR3 is 14 amino acids. The germline V and J ends were trimmed by 0 bases and 2 bases, with 5 bases remaining between them. Germline assignment: CDR1 MGHRA and CDR2 YSYEKL. As DNA, the CDR3 is TGCGCCAGCAGCCAAGAGGGTGCCTACAATGAGCAGTTCTTC. Translating it yields CASSQEGAYNEQFF.

The chain has TRBV14 and TRBJ2-3; 16 nucleotides line up with TRBD2. Germline CDR1 SGHDN, CDR2 FVKESK. V lost 4 bases and J lost 4; bases outside the gene matches: 8. This CDR3 is built from 18 residues. CDR3 coding DNA: TGTGCCAGCAGCCGGAAACCGGGACTAGCGGGGGGGGCAGATACGCAGTATTTT. It encodes CASSRKPGLAGGADTQYF.

This CDR3 is CASSVGDRKIYGYTF. Written as DNA, the CDR3 is TGTGCCAGCAGCGTAGGGGACAGGAAAATCTATGGCTACACCTTC. This chain links TRBV9 with TRBJ1-2, with TRBD1 matching 8 bases. Trimming removed 0 bases from V and 4 bases from J; junction bases left unmatched: 5. CDR3 length: 15 residues. The germline CDR1 and CDR2 sequences are SGDLS and YYNGEE.

The rearrangement joins TRBV4-3 to TRBJ1-1; 8 nucleotides line up with TRBD1. CDR1 and CDR2 (germline): LGHNA, YSLEER. J gave up 6 bases and V 1 base, and 7 bases lay outside the gene matches. This CDR3 spans 15 amino acids. CDR3 protein: CASSQVAGGQAEAFF. DNA for the CDR3: TGCGCCAGCAGCCAAGTGGCAGGGGGCCAGGCTGAAGCTTTCTTT.

The gene calls are TRBV11-1 and TRBJ2-2, with TRBD1 matching 9 bases. Per germline, CDR1 SGHAT and CDR2 FQDESV (reference sequence). V was clipped by 1 base and J by 6 bases; unmatched bases: 6. The CDR3 covers 16 residues. The CDR3 sequence is CASSLDGTGYSGELFF. The CDR3 nucleotides are TGTGCCAGCAGCTTAGACGGGACAGGGTATTCCGGGGAGCTGTTTTTT.

This clone was picked up a small number of times. The chain has TRBV5-6 and TRBJ1-4; D is ambiguous. V gave up 4 bases and J gave up 7 bases, with 8 bases separating them. The CDR3 has 12 amino acids. Per the germline V gene, CDR1 is SGHDT and CDR2 is YYEEEE. CDR3: CASSRRAEKLFF. CDR3 nucleotides: TGTGCCAGCAGCCGACGGGCTGAAAAACTGTTTTTT.

V usage is TRBV19 and J usage is TRBJ2-7; tentative D call: TRBD1 (6 bases). Germline CDR1 reads LNHDA; CDR2 reads SQIVND (reference sequence). The CDR3 length is 12 residues. V dropped 4 bases and J dropped 4 bases, with 8 bases sitting between them. The CDR3 nucleotides are TGTGCCAGTAGTAAAACAGGGTACGAGCAGTACTTC. It specifies CASSKTGYEQYF.

This rearrangement joins TRBV6-5 to TRBJ1-1; a possible D gene is TRBD1 (6 bases). The CDR3 length is 12 residues. Between the trimmed V and J ends, which lost 10 bases and 5 bases, there was a span of 14 bases. Germline loops: CDR1 MNHEY, CDR2 SVGAGI. CDR3 DNA: TGTGCCACCCTGAAGAGGGGGACTGAAGCTTTCTTT. It specifies CATLKRGTEAFF.

CDR3 DNA: TGTGCCAGCAGCGACAACTCTGGGGCCAACGTCCTGACTTTC. This encodes CASSDNSGANVLTF. The rearrangement uses TRBV7-8 and TRBJ2-6, with D hard to call. The CDR3 consists of 14 residues. CDR1 and CDR2 from the germline V gene are SGHVS and FQNEAQ. V was cut by 5 bases and J by 0 bases, with 5 bases left in between.

This sequence joins TRBV27 and TRBJ2-7, with 9 bases matching TRBD1. The junction had 7 bases not matched to a gene; V was cut back by 4 bases and J by 3 bases. CDR1 and CDR2 from the germline V gene are MNHEY and SMNVEV (reference sequence). This CDR3 spans 15 amino acids. In DNA, the CDR3 is TGTGCCAGCAGTTCACCGGGACAGGGTATCTACGAGCAGTACGTC. It specifies CASSSPGQGIYEQYV.

The chain combines TRBV6-1 with TRBJ1-3, with D maybe TRBD1 (5 bases). The CDR3 covers 19 residues. Trimming removed 0 bases from V and 0 bases from J, with 18 bases in between. Germline values: CDR1 MNHNS, CDR2 SASEGT. The CDR3, as DNA: TGTGCCAGCAGTGAAGCGGGCTGGGGGACCTATGACTCTGGAAACACCATATATTTT. The encoded protein is CASSEAGWGTYDSGNTIYF.

The chain joins TRBV11-2 to TRBJ2-1; D is ambiguous. CDR3 length equals 11 residues. Germline CDR1 is SGHAT and CDR2 is FQNNGV. Between the trimmed V and J ends, which lost 3 bases and 9 bases, there was a span of 6 bases. Written as DNA, the CDR3 is TGTGCCAGCAGCTTCGGCTCTGAGCAGTTCTTC. This gives the protein CASSFGSEQFF.

This chain uses TRBV5-6 with TRBJ2-2; 8 bases map to TRBD1. V trimming: 3 bases; J trimming: 4 bases; junction bases outside the gene matches: 8. From germline, CDR1 is SGHDT and CDR2 YYEEEE. CDR3 length: 16 residues. DNA of the CDR3: TGTGCCAGCAGCTCCATATACGACAGGGGCACCGGGGAGCTGTTTTTT. This encodes CASSSIYDRGTGELFF.

V and J are TRBV27 and TRBJ2-3, with a weak D call TRBD1 (6 bases). Trimming left V 5 bases short and J 3 bases short, with 12 bases between. Germline V CDR1 and CDR2: MNHEY, SMNVEV (reference sequence). The CDR3 has 14 residues. CDR3 amino acids: CASSTRQVTDTQYF. CDR3 bases: TGTGCCAGCAGTACTCGACAGGTGACAGATACGCAGTATTTT.

The chain is built from TRBV7-8 and TRBJ1-3; D unresolved. There are 14 residues in the CDR3. V was clipped by 1 base and J by 2 bases, with 6 bases between them. Germline CDR1 SGHVS, CDR2 FQNEAQ. DNA of the CDR3: TGTGCCAGCAGCTTAGTAGGGACTGGAAACACCATATATTTT. This translates into CASSLVGTGNTIYF.

The chain combines TRBV9 with TRBJ2-7; D might be TRBD1 (5 bases). V lost 4 bases to trimming and J lost 3 bases, with 20 bases between them. The CDR3 consists of 16 residues. Germline CDR1 SGDLS, CDR2 YYNGEE. The CDR3: CASSHPRGDSRYEQYF. CDR3 DNA sequence: TGTGCCAGCAGCCATCCTCGAGGTGACAGCCGCTACGAGCAGTACTTC.

This clone was counted between two and nine times. The rearrangement uses TRBV19 and TRBJ2-2; 9 positions match TRBD1. Unmatched junction bases numbered 4, after V lost 6 bases and J lost 5 bases. In germline, CDR1 is LNHDA, CDR2 SQIVND (reference sequence). The CDR3 runs 14 residues. CDR3: CASRQGALTGELFF. As DNA, the CDR3 is TGTGCCAGTAGACAGGGGGCGCTTACCGGGGAGCTGTTTTTT.

The V and J genes are TRBV11-2 and TRBJ2-7, with 7 positions matching TRBD2. The CDR3 runs to 15 residues. Germline trimming cut 0 bases from V and 2 bases from J; bases unmatched to any gene: 4. The germline V gene encodes CDR1 SGHAT and CDR2 FQNNGV. CDR3 amino acids: CASSLEGGTTYEQYV. Here the CDR3 DNA reads TGTGCCAGCAGCTTAGAGGGCGGGACTACCTACGAGCAGTACGTC.

The CDR3 protein is CASSLYTASEKLFF. CDR3 DNA sequence: TGTGCCAGCAGCTTATACACAGCCTCTGAAAAACTGTTTTTT. V and J are TRBV11-2 and TRBJ1-4, with D unresolved. V was clipped by 2 bases and J by 7 bases, with 11 bases between them. The germline CDR1 and CDR2 sequences are SGHAT and FQNNGV. This CDR3 spans 14 amino acids. The whole variable domain, filled in from reference TRBV11-2 and TRBJ1-4, reads EAGVAQSPRYKIIEKRQSVAFWCNPISGHATLYWYQQILGQGPKLLIQFQNNGVVDDSQLPKDRFSAERLKGVDSTLKIQPAKLEDSAVYLCASSLYTASEKLFFGSGTQLSVL.

The rearrangement uses TRBV7-8 and TRBJ1-1, with 7 bases fitting TRBD1. The trim removed 5 bases at V and 2 bases at J, leaving 5 bases unmatched. Looked up from germline, CDR1 is SGHVS and CDR2 is FQNEAQ. The CDR3 length is 14 residues. For the CDR3, the DNA is TGTGCCAGCAGCCCGAGGGACAGAAACACTGAAGCTTTCTTT. Translated: CASSPRDRNTEAFF.

The rearrangement links TRBV15 to TRBJ2-7; D remains unclear. CDR3 length equals 13 residues. Germline CDR1 and CDR2: LNHNV and YYDKDF (reference sequence). Trimming cost V 0 bases and J 1 base, with 4 bases left between them. CDR3: CATSRDLSYEQYF. DNA of the CDR3: TGTGCCACCAGCAGAGACCTTTCCTACGAGCAGTACTTC.

The rearrangement uses TRBV5-6 and TRBJ2-5, with D maybe TRBD2 (6 bases). V shed 4 bases and J shed 1 base, with 11 bases lying between them. The CDR3 sequence is 14 residues long. Looked up from germline, CDR1 is SGHDT and CDR2 is YYEEEE. The CDR3 nucleotides are TGTGCCAGCAGCCAATGGGGGGTCCAAGAGACCCAGTACTTC. It is translated as CASSQWGVQETQYF.

V is TRBV9 and J is TRBJ2-5; no clear D. The V gene's germline CDR1 is SGDLS and CDR2 YYNGEE. The V and J ends lost 0 bases and 1 base respectively, with 7 bases between them. The CDR3 has 14 residues. The CDR3 region has the DNA TGTGCCAGCAGCGTAGATAATGTCCAAGAGACCCAGTACTTC. Amino acid sequence: CASSVDNVQETQYF.